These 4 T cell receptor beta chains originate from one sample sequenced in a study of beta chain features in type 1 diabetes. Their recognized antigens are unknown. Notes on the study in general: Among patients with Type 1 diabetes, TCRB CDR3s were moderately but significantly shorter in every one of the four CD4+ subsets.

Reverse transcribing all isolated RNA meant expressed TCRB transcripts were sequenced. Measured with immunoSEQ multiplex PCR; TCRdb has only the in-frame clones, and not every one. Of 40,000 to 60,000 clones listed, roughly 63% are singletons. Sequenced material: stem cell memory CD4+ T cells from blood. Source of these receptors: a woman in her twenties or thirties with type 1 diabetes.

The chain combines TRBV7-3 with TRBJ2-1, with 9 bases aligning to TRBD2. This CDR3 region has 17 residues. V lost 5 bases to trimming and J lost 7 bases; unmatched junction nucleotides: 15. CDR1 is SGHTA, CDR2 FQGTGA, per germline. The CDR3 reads CASSPRAGGGIGNEQFF. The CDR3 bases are TGTGCCAGCAGCCCAAGGGCGGGAGGGGGGATAGGGAATGAGCAGTTCTTC. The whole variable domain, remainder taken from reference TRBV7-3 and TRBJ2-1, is GAGVSQTPSNKVTEKGKYVELRCDPISGHTALYWYRQSLGQGPEFLIYFQGTGAADDSGLPNDRFFAVRPEGSVSTLKIQRTERGDSAVYLCASSPRAGGGIGNEQFFGPGTRLTVL.

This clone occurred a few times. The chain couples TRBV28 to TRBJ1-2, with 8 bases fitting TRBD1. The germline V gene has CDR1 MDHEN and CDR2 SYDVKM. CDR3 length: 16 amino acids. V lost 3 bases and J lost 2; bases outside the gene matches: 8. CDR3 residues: CASSFWARTGNYGYTF. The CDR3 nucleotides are TGTGCCAGCAGTTTTTGGGCTCGGACAGGGAACTATGGCTACACCTTC.

CDR3 residues: CAGSSSDLASYEQYF. The CDR3 region has the DNA TGTGCCGGGTCGAGTTCGGACCTAGCTTCCTACGAGCAGTACTTC. The chain uses TRBV7-9 and TRBJ2-7; possible D gene TRBD2, 5 bases. The CDR3 loop spans 15 amino acids. Germline-derived CDR1 and CDR2 are SEHNR and FQNEAQ (reference sequence). The V gene lost 11 bases and the J gene lost 1 base, with 21 bases spanning the gap.

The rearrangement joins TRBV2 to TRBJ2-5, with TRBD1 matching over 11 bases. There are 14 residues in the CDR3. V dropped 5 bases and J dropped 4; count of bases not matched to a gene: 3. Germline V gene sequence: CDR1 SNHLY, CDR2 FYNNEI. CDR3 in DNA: TGTGCCAGCAGTACCGGGACAGGGGGAGAGACCCAGTACTTC. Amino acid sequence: CASSTGTGGETQYF.